This T cell receptor beta chain emerged from a study of blood T cells in healthy people across ages. PCR was performed a second time for about 6 to 11 cycles using a sample-barcoded 5' primer and a J-beta primer mix. Using its own MiXCR run on the 5' RACE reads, TCRdb lists one record per CDR3 protein. This table holds fewer than 1.5 million distinct CDR3 sequences, 42% found once. This CDR3 has 15 residues. Trimming pared 3 bases from V and 6 bases from J, leaving 17 bases between. Looked up from germline, CDR1 is MGHRA and CDR2 is YSYEKL. The clonotype comes from a woman younger than 35 in good health. This rearrangement joins TRBV4-1 to TRBJ1-1; the D gene is possibly TRBD1 (5 bases). Sequenced sample: blood. CDR3 nucleotide sequence: TGCGCCAGCAGCCAGCCCCTTCGACAGACCCCTGAAGCTTTCTTT. Its protein product is CASSQPLRQTPEAFF.